The clone carrying this TCR beta chain was counted once. This CDR3 is 13 amino acids long. Trimming pared 2 bases from V and 1 base from J, leaving 5 bases between. Germline V CDR1 and CDR2: KGHSH, LQKENI. This sample was taken from a study of T cell changes during pregnancy in multiple sclerosis. The method was immunoSEQ multiplex PCR; TCRdb's version includes in-frame clones alone and lacks a portion of them. The table has under 20,000 clones, roughly four fifths seen once. The origin of this receptor is a female donor in good health, enrolled as a control in a pregnancy study. The chain carries TRBV18 and TRBJ1-1; possible D gene TRBD1, 5 bases. This material consisted of CD8+ T cells from peripheral blood mononuclear cells, taken in the second trimester of pregnancy. For the CDR3, the DNA is TGTGCCAGCTCACCAACAGGGAACACTGAAGCTTTCTTT. Translation gives CASSPTGNTEAFF.